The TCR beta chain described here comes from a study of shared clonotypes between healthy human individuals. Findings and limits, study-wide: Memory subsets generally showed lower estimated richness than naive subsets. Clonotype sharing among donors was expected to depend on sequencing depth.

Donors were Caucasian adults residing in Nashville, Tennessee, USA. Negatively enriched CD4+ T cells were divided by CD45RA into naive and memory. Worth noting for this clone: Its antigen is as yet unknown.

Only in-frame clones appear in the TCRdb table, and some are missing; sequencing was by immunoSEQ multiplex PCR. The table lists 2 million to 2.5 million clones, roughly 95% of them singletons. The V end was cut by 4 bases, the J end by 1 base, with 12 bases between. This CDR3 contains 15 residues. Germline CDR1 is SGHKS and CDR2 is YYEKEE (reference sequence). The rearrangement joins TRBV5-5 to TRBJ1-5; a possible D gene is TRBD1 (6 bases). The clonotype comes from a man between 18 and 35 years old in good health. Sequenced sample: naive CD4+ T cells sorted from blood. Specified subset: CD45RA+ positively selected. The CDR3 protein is CASSQQGGSNQPQHF. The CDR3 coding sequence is TGTGCCAGCAGCCAACAGGGTGGGAGCAATCAGCCCCAGCATTTT.